This T cell receptor (beta chain) originates from a study of T cells in localized non-small cell lung cancer (dated by TCRdb to the early 2020s). As for the study more broadly: The study analyzed T cell repertoires of 236 early-stage NSCLC patients, comparing tumors and uninvolved tumor-adjacent lungs. A mean age of roughly 66 years was recorded for the NSCLC patients, of whom roughly 130 were male and about a hundred were female. The cohort comprised 236 treatment-naïve NSCLC patients with resected, localized lung tumors. The full study reports these points: Because the study design was exploratory, TCR variables were selected using unadjusted p-values without false-discovery rate correction. Of the top 100 tumor clones, a median of roughly 56 were detected in paired uninvolved adjacent lung; over 25 were also among that lung's top 100. Uninvolved tumor-adjacent lung showed the highest T cell clonality, higher than tumor, which suggests more focused antigenic responses in the uninvolved tumor-adjacent lung. Because multi-region sequencing of the tumors was not done, intratumor heterogeneity could not be ruled out. Higher T cell density in blood was associated with longer overall survival, whereas higher clonality in adjacent lung was associated with shorter survival.

For this clone: The antigen it recognizes is unknown. Per-nucleotide qualities are absent, and no much larger clonotype sits a single base away.

At diagnosis, tumor, uninvolved tumor-adjacent lung and peripheral blood were collected and then preserved as a mix of FFPE and fresh-frozen material. For TCR repertoire profiling, blood samples were analyzed as peripheral blood mononuclear cells. The V end loses 4 bases and the J end loses 5 bases, and a stretch of 14 bases separates them. The CDR1 and CDR2 encoded by the germline V gene are SGHTA and FQGNSA. The CDR3 numbers 14 residues from cysteine through phenylalanine. Here the CDR3 DNA is all that survives: 42 bases in frame from base 1. The immunoSEQ Assay was used to sequence TCR beta CDR3 regions from DNA. From the authors' description of their analysis: To compute T cell density, TCR beta template counts were normalized to usable DNA, which was estimated by amplifying housekeeping genes. The preseqR package was used to estimate richness by extrapolating to 400,000 templates for PBMC samples and to 120,000 templates for tissue samples. Clonality was calculated as one minus Pielou's evenness. To identify tissue-enriched TCRs, differential abundance testing was run on productive amino-acid clonotypes with a minimum total count of 5 and an alpha of 0.1. The Jaccard Index and the Morisita Overlap Index were used to quantify repertoire overlap between compartments. GLIPH grouped TCR beta CDR3s together with public tetramer-defined viral CDR3s, and a viral motif had to include at least three viral sequences and show V-gene enrichment. TCRdb re-hosts the immuneACCESS table, in-frame sequences only. Its copies lack some clones; in the studies checked, an unresolved V gene accounts for under half of them, and the cause for the rest is not known. The DNA gave D and trimming, while V, J and clone size come from that table. The sample contains over 30,000 clones, about nine tenths of them found a single time. The ten largest clones take up less than 5.5% of the sample.

The material sequenced was peripheral blood, taken before any cancer treatment. The sequence was collected from a male donor aged 60 or over with stage III lung adenocarcinoma. The chain is encoded by TRBV7-2 joined to TRBJ1-1; TRBD1 could be the D gene, as 5 bases match. In nucleotide form, the sequence is TGTGCCAGCAGCTATTATGAGGGGAGGACTGAAGCTTTCTTT. Its product reads: CASSYYEGRTEAFF.